Below, one TCR beta chain is given with its context. The antigen this receptor binds is unknown. One base away there is no much larger clone; base qualities are not given. The data originate from a study of PD-1 blockade in classical Hodgkin lymphoma (dated by TCRdb to about 2020). Background for the entire study: Nivolumab dosing was 3 mg/kg intravenously every 2 weeks, continuing until either disease progression or unacceptable toxicity. A peripheral blood immune signature of response to PD-1 blockade in classical Hodgkin lymphoma was defined using TCR beta sequencing and CyTOF. The research as a whole found: Newly diagnosed patients were reported to have lower baseline TCR diversity than healthy donors, and relapsed/refractory patients were reported to have lower baseline TCR diversity still. The study covered only a single clinical trial cohort, and the causes of the repertoire differences, possibly disease activity or prior therapy, were still not defined. Trial patients with a complete response had baseline diversity similar to that of newly diagnosed patients, while partial responders and progressors had significantly lower diversity. Lower diversity was seen in patients whose nivolumab began less than 1 year after ASCT, and these patients were left out of later analyses so that immune reconstitution would not confound the results. A significant rise by C4D1 was seen in CD4+ but not CD8+ TCR diversity (p=0.0027 vs p=0.16), with the rise being most apparent in complete responders (p=0.02).

Genomic DNA was extracted with the Qiagen DNeasy kit from unsorted PBMCs and from negatively selected CD4+ and CD8+ fractions. Using primers that anneal to V and J segments, immunoSEQ multiplex PCR amplified the TCR beta CDR3 regions. A synthetic immune receptor repertoire was used to minimize amplification bias, and any residual bias was removed computationally once sequencing was done. Turning to the authors' computational methods: Repertoire diversity was quantified as the Shannon entropy index using custom Python scripts. Unsorted, CD4+ and CD8+ repertoires were examined separately, except in combined analyses, for which CD4+ and CD8+ sequences were merged in silico. A clone was considered expanded if an increase in frequency of at least 2-fold after treatment relative to C1D1 was found, and a pseudocount of 0.5 was applied to clones undetected at baseline. Singleton clones were defined as clones with 0 or 1 copy at C1D1, and non-singleton clones were defined as clones with 2 or more copies. Clones expanded in unsorted samples were assigned a CD4+, CD8+ or unknown annotation through matching of protein sequences in sorted samples from the same patient. Wilcoxon tests on paired samples were used to test diversity changes from C1D1 to C4D1. TCRdb mirrors the immuneACCESS table, restricted to in-frame sequences. Some clones are absent from its copies; in checked studies, under half trace to an unresolved V gene, and the reason for the others is unknown. The DNA was the basis for D and trimming; V, J and clone size are from that table. The sample table holds around 13,000 clones, of which around 90% were seen once. The ten largest clones take up more than 20% of the sample.

This specimen's time point label, per the study, means: cycle 1 day 1 (C1D1), immediately before nivolumab initiation. All trial patients had relapsed after autologous stem cell transplantation, with cohorts A, B and C differing in prior brentuximab vedotin exposure. The trial cohort was composed of about 60 patients with relapsed/refractory classical Hodgkin lymphoma, for whom complete response, partial response or progressive disease was recorded as best overall response. Single-agent nivolumab was administered to trial patients in the multi-cohort phase II CheckMate 205 trial. An independent review committee assessed best overall response by applying the 2007 International Working Group response criteria. Trial PBMCs were collected just before the start of nivolumab (C1D1) and during therapy at cycle 2 day 1 and cycle 4 day 1. After peripheral blood was drawn into 8 mL Vacutainer Cell Preparation Tubes, PBMCs were isolated by centrifugation and then cryopreserved.

The sample consisted of peripheral blood mononuclear cells (PBMCs), taken at baseline. This TCR derives from a human donor with classical Hodgkin lymphoma.

The DNA is as follows: TGTGCCAGCAGCGTAAACGGCGACACTGAAGCTTTCTTT. Translated, this is CASSVNGDTEAFF. The V and J genes are TRBV9 and TRBJ1-1; there is no confident call for the D gene. Cut back by 1 base and 3 bases, the V and J ends lie 7 bases apart. The CDR3 measures 13 amino acids from cysteine to phenylalanine. Solely the CDR3 DNA is kept, with 39 bases framed from the first base. CDR1 and CDR2 were assigned from the germline V gene as SGDLS and YYNGEE.